These 8 T cell receptor beta chains were sequenced from one sample in a study of T cell responses to AZD1222 COVID-19 vaccine. TCRdb's table, derived via immunoSEQ multiplex PCR, lists solely in-frame clones and lacks some. The sample shows 200,000 to 250,000 clones, approximately 94% of them seen only once. This sample comprised peripheral blood, obtained 28 days after the second dose of the MenACWY control vaccine. The receptors originated from an adult who received the MenACWY meningococcal vaccine as a control.

This rearrangement joins TRBV5-4 to TRBJ2-5; 8 bases agree with TRBD1. Per the germline V gene, CDR1 is SGHNT and CDR2 is YYREEE (reference sequence). The CDR3 totals 14 residues. J lost 0 bases, V lost 4 bases, and 2 bases had no gene match. CDR3 bases: TGTGCCAGCAGCCCGGACAGGGACCAAGAGACCCAGTACTTC. Its protein is CASSPDRDQETQYF.

This clone has a single count. The chain combines TRBV19 with TRBJ2-7; 7 bases map to TRBD1. CDR1 and CDR2 from the germline V gene are LNHDA and SQIVND (reference sequence). This CDR3 is 13 amino acids long. V lost 4 bases, J lost 3 bases, and 3 bases stayed unmatched. The CDR3 DNA reads as TGTGCCAGTAGTACCGGGACAGTCTACGAGCAGTACTTC. Translation gives CASSTGTVYEQYF.

V usage is TRBV19 and J usage is TRBJ1-6, with D unclear. This CDR3 comprises 13 residues. Deletions cut 11 bases from V and 9 bases from J, with 17 bases between. Germline V gene lookup returns CDR1 LNHDA and CDR2 SQIVND (reference sequence). Written as DNA, the CDR3 is TGTGCCGCCTCAGAGTATGAAGGTTCACCCCTCCACTTT. Translating it yields CAASEYEGSPLHF. The variable domain in full, with the rest retrieved from reference TRBV19 and TRBJ1-6, is DGGITQSPKYLFRKEGQNVTLSCEQNLNHDAMYWYRQDPGQGLRLIYYSQIVNDFQKGDIAEGYSVSREKKESFPLTVTSAQKNPTAFYLCAASEYEGSPLHFGNGTRLTVT.

The chain employs TRBV7-9 and TRBJ1-1; 9 bases are shared with TRBD1. The CDR3 is 14 amino acids. CDR1 and CDR2 (germline): SEHNR, FQNEAQ (reference sequence). V dropped 1 base and J dropped 12; count of bases not matched to a gene: 9. The CDR3 DNA sequence: TGTGCCAGCAGCTTAGACCGGACAGGGGCGTCAACTTTCTTT. Amino acids: CASSLDRTGASTFF.

V and J are TRBV4-3 and TRBJ1-4; TRBD1 aligns across 9 bases. The CDR3 loop spans 17 amino acids. CDR1 and CDR2 (germline): LGHNA, YSLEER. V lost 0 bases, J lost 7 bases, and 9 bases stayed unmatched. The CDR3 bases are TGCGCCAGCAGCCAAGAAAGTTTCCGGGACAGGGTTGAAAAACTGTTTTTT. Translating it yields CASSQESFRDRVEKLFF.

The chain recombines TRBV27 with TRBJ2-7, with 11 bases aligning to TRBD2. Germline V CDR1 and CDR2: MNHEY, SMNVEV (reference sequence). The CDR3 runs to 17 residues. V lost 2 bases to trimming and J lost 0 bases; unmatched junction nucleotides: 6. CDR3 sequence: CASSLRTSGRSSYEQYF. DNA of the CDR3: TGTGCCAGCAGTTTAAGGACTAGCGGGCGGAGCTCCTACGAGCAGTACTTC.

This clone was seen just once. The chain couples TRBV4-2 to TRBJ2-7, with 10 positions matching TRBD2. The CDR3 has 14 amino acids. J gave up 4 bases and V 4 bases, and 4 bases lay outside the gene matches. Germline V lookup: CDR1 LGHNA, CDR2 YNFKEQ. CDR3 region: CASSPSGSRYEQYF. CDR3 coding DNA: TGTGCCAGCAGCCCTAGCGGGAGTCGGTACGAGCAGTACTTC.

The chain combines TRBV7-3 with TRBJ1-5, with D possibly matching TRBD1 (6 bases). Between the trimmed V and J ends, which lost 3 bases and 7 bases, there was a span of 16 bases. This CDR3 has 15 residues. The germline CDR1 and CDR2 sequences are SGHTA and FQGTGA. The CDR3, as DNA: TGTGCCAGCAGCTTCTTTCGACAGGACAAACAGCCCCAGCATTTT. It is translated as CASSFFRQDKQPQHF.